This T cell receptor beta chain was identified in a study of PD-L1 blockade in urothelial cancer. Study information: As for prior chemotherapy regimens, patients had received 0 to 3. After treatment start, blood was analyzed at 3 weeks (second dose) and at 6 weeks. Whole-study findings and limits: Tumor-associated TCR clones expanded more in blood at 3 weeks in patients with durable benefit.

Details on this clone: Its antigen is as yet unknown.

The V and J ends lost 2 bases and 0 bases, in that order; junction bases with no gene match: 8. This CDR3 is 17 amino acids long. Germline-derived CDR1 and CDR2 are SGHAT and FQNNGV. Sequencing was performed with immunoSEQ multiplex PCR; in TCRdb, only in-frame clones are kept and a portion is missing. Of approximately 46,000 clones in the sample, roughly nine tenths were seen once. The chain combines TRBV11-2 with TRBJ2-3; 7 bases fit TRBD2. Specimen: PBMCs, collected around atezolizumab (anti-PD-L1) treatment. This sequence was found in a man aged 60 to 69 with urothelial cancer. This CDR3 reads CASSLRLAGESTDTQYF. As DNA, the CDR3 is TGTGCCAGCAGCTTAAGATTGGCGGGGGAAAGCACAGATACGCAGTATTTT.